The 23 T cell receptor beta chains below come from one sample, sequenced in a study of T cell clones after liver transplantation. Data came from immunoSEQ multiplex PCR; TCRdb stores just in-frame clones and leaves some out. The table shows about 11,000 clones, with approximately 74% occurring only once. The sample here was CD4+ T cells from blood, taken around 32 months after liver transplant. The receptors here all came from a human patient who received a liver transplant. The graft donor may have given rise to some T cells.

Note on this clone: A much larger clone sits a single nucleotide away, making a read error possible. This rearrangement joins TRBV4-2 to TRBJ2-3, with 9 bases matching TRBD2. From germline, CDR1 is LGHNA and CDR2 YNFKEQ. CDR3 length: 15 amino acids. The trim removed 0 bases at V and 4 bases at J, leaving 2 bases unmatched. As DNA, the CDR3 is TGTGCCAGCAGCCAAGAGCGGGGGGGCCCAGATACGCAGTATTTT. Translated: CASSQERGGPDTQYF.

The chain joins TRBV5-8 to TRBJ2-1, with 10 bases identical to TRBD2. The CDR3 totals 15 residues. The V segment lost 0 bases and the J segment 4 bases; nucleotides outside the gene matches: 1. The germline V gene encodes CDR1 SGHTS and CDR2 YDEGEE. The CDR3 DNA is TGTGCCAGCAGCTTGGAAGCGGGAGGGTACAATGAGCAGTTCTTC. Protein sequence: CASSLEAGGYNEQFF.

Only a few counts were recorded for this clone. In nucleotides, the CDR3 is TGTGCCAGCAGCTCGAGGGGGTTTACCTACAATGAGCAGTTCTTC. Protein: CASSSRGFTYNEQFF. The chain recombines TRBV7-9 with TRBJ2-1, with TRBD1 as a possible D gene (6 bases). This CDR3 comprises 15 residues. Germline V lookup: CDR1 SEHNR, CDR2 FQNEAQ (reference sequence). V lost 4 bases and J lost 2, with 12 bases in between.

The chain joins TRBV5-6 to TRBJ2-5; 8 positions agree with TRBD2. This CDR3 region has 14 residues. From germline, CDR1 is SGHDT and CDR2 YYEEEE. Trimming removed 4 bases from V and 5 bases from J; junction bases left unmatched: 7. The CDR3 spells CASSLWTSFETQYF. The CDR3 DNA reads as TGTGCCAGCAGCCTCTGGACTAGCTTTGAGACCCAGTACTTC.

The chain recombines TRBV5-5 with TRBJ1-4; 7 nucleotides match TRBD1. V was pared by 6 bases and J by 5 bases, with 10 bases of the junction left unmatched. The length of the CDR3 is 15 residues. Germline CDR1 and CDR2: SGHKS and YYEKEE (reference sequence). This CDR3 is CASITGADSNEKLFF. Written as DNA, the CDR3 is TGTGCCAGCATTACAGGGGCGGATTCAAATGAAAAACTGTTTTTT.

The chain carries TRBV7-9 and TRBJ2-1; D remains ambiguous. This CDR3 is 15 amino acids long. Germline CDR1 and CDR2: SEHNR and FQNEAQ (reference sequence). V lost 4 bases to trimming and J lost 0 bases, with 10 bases between them. The CDR3 loop is CASSSQANSYNEQFF. DNA of the CDR3: TGTGCCAGCAGCTCCCAGGCAAACTCCTACAATGAGCAGTTCTTC.

The chain joins TRBV6-6 to TRBJ2-7; the D gene could be TRBD1 or TRBD2 (5 bases each). Germline CDR1 MNHNY, CDR2 SVGAGI (reference sequence). This CDR3 region has 12 residues. The V and J ends lost 2 bases and 7 bases respectively, with 9 bases between them. CDR3 DNA sequence: TGTGCCAGCAGTTACGGGGGTAGGGAGCAGTACGTC. Protein product: CASSYGGREQYV.

The V call is TRBV7-9, the J call TRBJ2-7, with 10 nucleotides matching TRBD1. Germline V CDR1 and CDR2: SEHNR, FQNEAQ (reference sequence). After removal of 0 bases from V and 6 bases from J, the junction contained 5 bases not matched to a gene. The CDR3 runs to 15 residues. DNA for the CDR3: TGTGCCAGCAGCTTAGCCGGGACAGGGGCGATCGAGCAGTACTTC. It translates to CASSLAGTGAIEQYF.

The chain recombines TRBV6-5 with TRBJ2-1; D remains ambiguous. The length of the CDR3 is 12 residues. V was shortened by 6 bases and J by 5 bases, with 8 bases between the two germline ends. Germline V gene sequence: CDR1 MNHEY, CDR2 SVGAGI. In nucleotides, the CDR3 is TGTGCCAGCAGCACTAACGACAATGAGCAGTTCTTC. Protein sequence: CASSTNDNEQFF.

This chain connects TRBV20-1 to TRBJ1-2, with D unclear. The V gene lost 8 bases and the J gene lost 8 bases, with 12 bases spanning the gap. Germline CDR1 is DFQATT and CDR2 is SNEGSKA (reference sequence). The CDR3 has 10 amino acids. The CDR3 spells CSLWTDGYTF. DNA for the CDR3: TGCAGTCTGTGGACTGACGGCTACACCTTC.

The rearrangement links TRBV5-1 to TRBJ1-2; D not resolved. The CDR3 loop spans 11 amino acids. Germline CDR1 reads SGHRS; CDR2 reads YFSETQ. The V gene lost 2 bases and the J gene lost 11 bases, with 10 bases spanning the gap. The CDR3 region has the DNA TGCGCCAGCAGCTTAGAGGGTTCATACACCTTC. It is translated as CASSLEGSYTF.

The CDR3 here is CASSSRGPETQYF. In DNA form, the CDR3 reads TGTGCCAGCAGTTCCCGGGGGCCAGAGACCCAGTACTTC. The chain uses TRBV6-5 and TRBJ2-5; D possibly matches TRBD1 or TRBD2 (6 bases each). Trimming left V 4 bases short and J 4 bases short, with 10 bases between. In germline, CDR1 is MNHEY, CDR2 SVGAGI. CDR3 length equals 13 residues.

Written as DNA, the CDR3 is TGTGCCAGTAGCTGGGGAGACAGCGTATACGAGCAGTACTTC. The encoded protein is CASSWGDSVYEQYF. V usage is TRBV19 and J usage is TRBJ2-7; perhaps D is TRBD1 or TRBD2 (5 bases each). Germline V lookup: CDR1 LNHDA, CDR2 SQIVND (reference sequence). This CDR3 is built from 14 residues. V shed 6 bases and J shed 4 bases, with 16 bases lying between them. The full variable domain, with the rest looked up from reference TRBV19 and TRBJ2-7, is DGGITQSPKYLFRKEGQNVTLSCEQNLNHDAMYWYRQDPGQGLRLIYYSQIVNDFQKGDIAEGYSVSREKKESFPLTVTSAQKNPTAFYLCASSWGDSVYEQYFGPGTRLTVT.

This chain links TRBV18 with TRBJ2-3; tentatively, D is TRBD1 (6 bases). The CDR3 runs 16 residues. Trimming removed 3 bases at V and 0 bases at J, with 13 bases between. Germline values: CDR1 KGHSH, CDR2 LQKENI. This chain's CDR3 is CASSPWTDTSTDTQYF. DNA for the CDR3: TGTGCCAGCTCACCTTGGACAGATACTAGCACAGATACGCAGTATTTT. Based on the CDR3 plus reference TRBV18 and TRBJ2-3, the full variable domain is NAGVMQNPRHLVRRRGQEARLRCSPMKGHSHVYWYRQLPEEGLKFMVYLQKENIIDESGMPKERFSAEFPKEGPSILRIQQVVRGDSAAYFCASSPWTDTSTDTQYFGPGTRLTVL.

The gene calls are TRBV27 and TRBJ1-2; 8 nucleotides agree with TRBD1. V gave up 4 bases and J gave up 6 bases; unmatched junction bases: 10. CDR3 length: 15 amino acids. Germline V gene data show CDR1 as MNHEY and CDR2 as SMNVEV (reference sequence). The CDR3 loop is CASSSRRTGWHGYTF. CDR3 in DNA: TGTGCCAGCAGTTCCCGTCGGACAGGGTGGCATGGCTACACCTTC.

The rearrangement uses TRBV29-1 and TRBJ2-5, with D perhaps matching TRBD2 (5 bases). The CDR3 is made up of 16 amino acids. Trimming left V 2 bases short and J 0 bases short, with 16 bases between. Germline values: CDR1 SQVTM, CDR2 ANQGSEA. CDR3 amino acids: CSVEFGEGVHQETQYF. The CDR3, as DNA: TGCAGCGTTGAATTTGGCGAGGGAGTGCACCAAGAGACCCAGTACTTC.

This clone was counted only a few times. The chain is built from TRBV6-5 and TRBJ2-6; 7 bases are a match to TRBD1. The CDR3 has 15 residues. The germline CDR1 and CDR2 sequences are MNHEY and SVGAGI. Trimming cost V 6 bases and J 7 bases; bases outside gene matches: 9. The CDR3 reads CASRAPGGYANVLTF. The CDR3 coding sequence is TGTGCCAGCAGGGCGCCAGGGGGTTACGCCAACGTCCTGACTTTC.

The chain is built from TRBV10-3 and TRBJ2-2, with 7 bases that match TRBD2. Germline CDR1 ENHRY, CDR2 SYGVKD. CDR3 length: 17 residues. Losses at the gene ends were 0 bases for V and 5 bases for J; bases not matched to a gene: 9. CDR3 protein: CAISESKGRVWTGELFF. The CDR3 nucleotides are TGTGCCATCAGTGAGTCGAAGGGGAGGGTATGGACCGGGGAGCTGTTTTTT.

The chain carries TRBV27 and TRBJ1-5, with D possibly being TRBD1 (5 bases). Looked up from germline, CDR1 is MNHEY and CDR2 is SMNVEV (reference sequence). CDR3 length: 13 residues. V lost 5 bases, J lost 5 bases, and 10 bases lay in between. The CDR3 nucleotides are TGTGCCAGCAGTGCAGGGTATCATCAGCCCCAGCATTTT. This codes for CASSAGYHQPQHF.

This chain joins TRBV28 and TRBJ1-1; 10 positions agree with TRBD1. Trimming removed 8 bases from V and 6 bases from J; junction bases left unmatched: 12. Per germline, CDR1 MDHEN and CDR2 SYDVKM. This CDR3 is built from 15 residues. This chain's CDR3 is CASGIPGTGDPEAFF. CDR3 DNA sequence: TGTGCCAGCGGGATTCCCGGGACAGGGGACCCTGAAGCTTTCTTT.

This chain links TRBV5-6 with TRBJ1-2; 10 nucleotides match TRBD1. Germline V gene sequence: CDR1 SGHDT, CDR2 YYEEEE. This CDR3 comprises 16 residues. V trimming: 2 bases; J trimming: 3 bases; junction bases outside the gene matches: 7. The CDR3 loop is CASSFAGTGAYYGYTF. In nucleotides, the CDR3 is TGTGCCAGCAGCTTTGCCGGGACAGGGGCTTACTATGGCTACACCTTC.

J is TRBJ2-5 and V is TRBV19; a weak D match, TRBD1 (6 bases). CDR1 is LNHDA and CDR2 is SQIVND in the germline V gene (reference sequence). The CDR3 runs to 14 residues. Trimming stripped 3 bases from V and 1 base from J, with 9 bases between. The CDR3 sequence: CASSIGTPQETQYF. As DNA, the CDR3 is TGTGCCAGTAGTATCGGGACACCCCAAGAGACCCAGTACTTC.

V gene TRBV11-2 combines with J gene TRBJ2-2; the D gene is possibly TRBD1 (5 bases). Germline-derived CDR1 and CDR2 are SGHAT and FQNNGV. This CDR3 spans 15 amino acids. V was clipped by 5 bases and J by 7 bases, with 17 bases between them. The chain's CDR3 is CASSIRTPRSGELFF. The DNA of the CDR3 is TGTGCCAGCAGCATCCGGACACCCAGGAGCGGGGAGCTGTTTTTT.